This TCR beta chain was sequenced for a study of blood T cells in healthy people across ages. General observations from the study: Donor CMV status, an unknown factor, possibly confounded changes in expanded clonotypes. Diversity was higher, and naive CD4+ cells more numerous, in long-lived donors than in aged donors.

Comments on this clonotype: What it recognizes is unknown.

Germline loops: CDR1 SGHVS, CDR2 FQNEAQ. This CDR3 is built from 12 residues. Primers used in a second PCR of roughly 7 to 11 cycles were a sample-barcoded 5' primer and a J-beta primer mix. Each TCR beta cDNA got a 12-nucleotide random molecular identifier. TCRdb independently ran MiXCR on the 5' RACE reads; one entry per CDR3 protein. The sample shows 1.5 million to 2 million distinct CDR3 sequences, 40% to 55% of them seen only once. Extraction yielded at least 6 micrograms of total RNA per sample. The specimen was blood. The chain carries TRBV7-8 and TRBJ2-5; D unresolved. The receptor comes from a woman aged 40 to 50 in good health. The CDR3 region has the DNA TGTGCTGGCAGCTTAATGGCAGAGACCCAGTACTTC. The encoded protein is CAGSLMAETQYF.